This T cell receptor (beta chain) comes out of a study of control samples from healthy donors and cancer patients. This CDR3 comprises 13 residues. V was pared by 0 bases and J by 7 bases, with 9 bases between. Germline V gene sequence: CDR1 SGHAT, CDR2 FQNNGV. Sequencing used immunoSEQ multiplex PCR; TCRdb keeps in-frame clones, though not all of them. This table holds nearly 200,000 clones, roughly nine tenths found once. Sequencing used blood. This clonotype was sampled from a man in his thirties or forties in good health. The chain employs TRBV11-2 and TRBJ1-2; unclear D gene. The CDR3: CASSLDKLIGYTF. CDR3 nucleotides: TGTGCCAGCAGCTTAGATAAACTCATTGGCTACACCTTC.